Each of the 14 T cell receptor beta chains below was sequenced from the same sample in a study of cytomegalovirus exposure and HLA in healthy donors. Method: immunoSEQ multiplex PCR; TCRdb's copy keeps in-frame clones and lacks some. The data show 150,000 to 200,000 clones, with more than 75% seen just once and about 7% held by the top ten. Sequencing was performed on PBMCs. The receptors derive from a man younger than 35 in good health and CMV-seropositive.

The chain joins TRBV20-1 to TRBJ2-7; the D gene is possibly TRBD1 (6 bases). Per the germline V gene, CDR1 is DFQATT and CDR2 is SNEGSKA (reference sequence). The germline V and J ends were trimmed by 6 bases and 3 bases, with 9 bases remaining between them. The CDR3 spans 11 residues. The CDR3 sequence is CSARDIYEQYF. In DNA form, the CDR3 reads TGCAGTGCAAGGGACATCTACGAGCAGTACTTC.

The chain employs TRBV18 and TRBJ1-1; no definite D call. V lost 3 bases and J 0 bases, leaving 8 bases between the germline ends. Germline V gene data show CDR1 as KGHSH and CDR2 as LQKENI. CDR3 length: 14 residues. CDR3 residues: CASSPKPMNTEAFF. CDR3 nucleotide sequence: TGTGCCAGCTCACCCAAGCCCATGAACACTGAAGCTTTCTTT.

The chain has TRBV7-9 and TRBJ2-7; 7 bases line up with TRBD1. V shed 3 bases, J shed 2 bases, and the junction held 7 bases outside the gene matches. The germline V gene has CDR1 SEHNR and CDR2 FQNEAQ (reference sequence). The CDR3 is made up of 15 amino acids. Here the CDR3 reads CASSFSTGRAYEQYF. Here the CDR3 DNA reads TGTGCCAGCAGCTTTTCGACAGGGCGGGCCTACGAGCAGTACTTC. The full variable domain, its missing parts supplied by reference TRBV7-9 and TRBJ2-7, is DTGVSQNPRHKITKRGQNVTFRCDPISEHNRLYWYRQTLGQGPEFLTYFQNEAQLEKSRLLSDRFSAERPKGSFSTLEIQRTEQGDSAMYLCASSFSTGRAYEQYFGPGTRLTVT.

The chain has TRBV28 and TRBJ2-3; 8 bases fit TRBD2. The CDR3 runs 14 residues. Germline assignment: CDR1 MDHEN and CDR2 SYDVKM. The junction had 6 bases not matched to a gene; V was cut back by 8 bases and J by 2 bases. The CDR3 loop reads CASSGTRNTDTQYF. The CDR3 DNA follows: TGTGCCAGCTCCGGGACTAGGAACACAGATACGCAGTATTTT.

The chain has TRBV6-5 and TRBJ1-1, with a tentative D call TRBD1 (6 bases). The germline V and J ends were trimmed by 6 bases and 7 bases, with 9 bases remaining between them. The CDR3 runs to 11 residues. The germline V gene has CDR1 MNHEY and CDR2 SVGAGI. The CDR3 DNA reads TGTGCCAGCAGCCTGGACAGTGAAGCTTTCTTT. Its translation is CASSLDSEAFF.

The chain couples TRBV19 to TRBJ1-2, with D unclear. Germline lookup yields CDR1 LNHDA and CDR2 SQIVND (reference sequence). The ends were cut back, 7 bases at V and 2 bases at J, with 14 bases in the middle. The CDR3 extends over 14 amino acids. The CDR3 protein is CASIPMEGNYGYTF. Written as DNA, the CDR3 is TGTGCCAGTATCCCCATGGAGGGAAACTATGGCTACACCTTC.

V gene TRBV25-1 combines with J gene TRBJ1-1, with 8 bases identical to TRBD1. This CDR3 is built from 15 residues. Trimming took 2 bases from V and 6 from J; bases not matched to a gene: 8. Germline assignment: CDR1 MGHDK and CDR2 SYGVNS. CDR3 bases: TGTGCCAGCAGTGAACTTACAGGGGGGAGTGCTGAAGCTTTCTTT. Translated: CASSELTGGSAEAFF.

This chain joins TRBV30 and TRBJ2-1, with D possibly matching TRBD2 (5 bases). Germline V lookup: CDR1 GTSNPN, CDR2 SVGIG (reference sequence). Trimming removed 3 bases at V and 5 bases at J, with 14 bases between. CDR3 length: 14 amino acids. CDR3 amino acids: CAWSKDWENNEQFF. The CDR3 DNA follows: TGTGCCTGGAGCAAGGACTGGGAAAACAATGAGCAGTTCTTC.

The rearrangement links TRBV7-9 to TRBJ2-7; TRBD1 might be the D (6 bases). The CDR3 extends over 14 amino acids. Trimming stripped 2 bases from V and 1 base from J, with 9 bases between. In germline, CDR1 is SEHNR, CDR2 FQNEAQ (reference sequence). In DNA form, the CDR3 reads TGTGCCAGCAGCTTAAATACAGGGTCCTACGAGCAGTACTTC. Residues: CASSLNTGSYEQYF. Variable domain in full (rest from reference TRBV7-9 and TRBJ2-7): DTGVSQNPRHKITKRGQNVTFRCDPISEHNRLYWYRQTLGQGPEFLTYFQNEAQLEKSRLLSDRFSAERPKGSFSTLEIQRTEQGDSAMYLCASSLNTGSYEQYFGPGTRLTVT.

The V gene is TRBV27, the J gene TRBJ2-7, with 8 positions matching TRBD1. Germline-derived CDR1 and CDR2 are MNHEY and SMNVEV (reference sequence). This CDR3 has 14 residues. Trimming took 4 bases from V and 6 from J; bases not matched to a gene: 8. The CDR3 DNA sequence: TGTGCCAGCAGTTCGTCCCGGGACAGGTCCGAGCAGTACTTC. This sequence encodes CASSSSRDRSEQYF.

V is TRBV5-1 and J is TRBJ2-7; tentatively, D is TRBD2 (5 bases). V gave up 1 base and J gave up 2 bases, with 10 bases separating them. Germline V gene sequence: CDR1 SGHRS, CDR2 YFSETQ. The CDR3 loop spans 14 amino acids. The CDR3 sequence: CASSLTSTPYEQYF. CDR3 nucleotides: TGCGCCAGCAGCTTGACTAGTACCCCCTACGAGCAGTACTTC.

The CDR3 loop is CASSVEGGRGSSYNEQFF. CDR3 in DNA: TGTGCCAGCAGCGTCGAGGGCGGGCGGGGGAGCTCCTACAATGAGCAGTTCTTC. The V gene is TRBV9, the J gene TRBJ2-1; TRBD2 agrees at 7 bases. The ends lost 2 bases at V and 0 bases at J; junction bases unmatched: 11. This CDR3 region has 18 residues. In germline, CDR1 is SGDLS, CDR2 YYNGEE.

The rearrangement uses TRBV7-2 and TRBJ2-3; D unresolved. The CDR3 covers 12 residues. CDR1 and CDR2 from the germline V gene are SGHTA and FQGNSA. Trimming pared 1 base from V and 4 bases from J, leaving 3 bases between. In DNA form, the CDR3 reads TGTGCCAGCAGCTTAGGAGCAGATACGCAGTATTTT. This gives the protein CASSLGADTQYF.

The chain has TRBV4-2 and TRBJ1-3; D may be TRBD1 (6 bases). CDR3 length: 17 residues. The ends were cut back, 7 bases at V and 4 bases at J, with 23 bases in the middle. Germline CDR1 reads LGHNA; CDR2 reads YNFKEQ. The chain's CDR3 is CASNRQEFPSAGNTIYF. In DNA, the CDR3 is TGTGCCAGCAATAGACAGGAATTTCCCTCGGCCGGAAACACCATATATTTT.